This TCR beta chain emerged from a study of PD-1 blockade in mismatch repair-deficient tumors. The TCR-sequenced patients were a few responders to pembrolizumab. The protocol was immunoSEQ multiplex PCR, while the TCRdb copy is restricted to in-frame clones and leaves out a portion. The table lists about 68,000 clones, approximately 78% of them singletons. The sequence came from an adult with mismatch repair-deficient cancer. Source: peripheral blood, taken 2 weeks after starting pembrolizumab.

The CDR3 DNA is TGTGCCAGTAGTACCAGACAGGGTTTGGGCGGCTACACCTTC. It specifies CASSTRQGLGGYTF. The chain employs TRBV19 and TRBJ1-2, with 7 bases identical to TRBD1. V was clipped by 4 bases and J by 8 bases; unmatched bases: 10. The CDR3 is made up of 14 amino acids. Looked up from germline, CDR1 is LNHDA and CDR2 is SQIVND (reference sequence).